The source of this T cell receptor beta chain is a study of shared clonotypes between healthy human individuals. Every subset's genomic DNA went evenly onto several immunoSEQ plates. The data were produced by immunoSEQ multiplex PCR, yet TCRdb's version contains in-frame clones alone and is incomplete. This table holds around 240,000 clones, about 65% found once. This clone was seen more than once but under ten times. V gave up 4 bases and J gave up 9 bases; unmatched junction bases: 20. This CDR3 has 19 amino acids. The germline V gene encodes CDR1 SGHDN and CDR2 FVKESK. The sequencing input was memory CD4+ T cells sorted from blood. The subset denotes: CD45RA-negative fraction. The chain links TRBV14 to TRBJ2-1, with 11 bases fitting TRBD2. This TCR came from a man aged 30 to 39 in good health. CDR3: CASSPTRTSGLAVGLEQFF. The CDR3 bases are TGTGCCAGCAGCCCAACCCGGACTAGCGGGTTGGCGGTTGGACTTGAGCAGTTCTTC.